This T cell receptor (beta chain) came from a study of chronic HIV infection and antiretroviral therapy. CDR3 length: 13 amino acids. Trimming left V 4 bases short and J 4 bases short, with 10 bases between. Germline CDR1 and CDR2: MGHRA and YSYEKL. This clonotype was recorded a few times. TCRdb redid the calling of the 5' RACE reads with MiXCR, one entry per CDR3 protein. This table has around 30,000 distinct CDR3 sequences, over 7% appearing once. Sequenced input: peripheral blood. This clonotype was obtained from an adult who had HIV and had not received antiretroviral therapy, or was an uninfected healthy control (not recorded which). The chain is built from TRBV4-1 and TRBJ1-1; D gene uncertain. DNA of the CDR3: TGCGCCAGCAGCCCCCTGACCCCCACTGAAGCTTTCTTT. This sequence encodes CASSPLTPTEAFF.